This T cell receptor (beta chain) was captured in a study of memory CD4+ T cells and cytomegalovirus serostatus (dated by TCRdb to the late 2010s). Turning to the overall study: The roughly 35 healthy Belgian adults in the cohort included 9 who were CMV seropositive and 24 who were CMV seronegative. To replicate a published TCR-based CMV serostatus classifier, the study sequenced CD4+ memory TCRbeta repertoires from a Belgian cohort whose cytomegalovirus serostatus was known. Study-wide findings and limitations: Unlike the original study, which covered naive and memory CD4+ and CD8+ populations, the Belgian study sequenced only CD4+CD45RO+ memory cells. The original-framework classifier achieved a median bootstrapped AUC of almost 0.97 with a 95% CI of 0.76-1.00 on the Belgian cohort. Of roughly 170 previously reported CMV-associated TCRbeta sequences, about 62 appeared in the CD4+ memory repertoires, each in one to five individuals. For CMV serostatus prediction, a median bootstrapped AUC of 0.95 was reached with the original framework, and a median bootstrapped AUC of about 0.89 was reached with a US-trained random forest. Results were interpreted as suggesting that the CMV-associated TCR signature is largely present in the CD4+ memory repertoire.

Taken from cysteine to phenylalanine, the CDR3 has 19 residues. The sequence is cut down to CDR3 DNA, 57 bases in frame from base 1. Trimming removed 0 bases from V and 0 bases from J; the gene matches leave 13 bases unexplained. CDR1 and CDR2, per the germline V gene, are LGHNA and YSLEER. With respect to this clone: Its specific antigen is unknown. No clone much larger than this one lies a single base away; base qualities are absent.

A FACSAria II was used to sort memory CD4+ T cells, defined as single viable CD3+CD4+CD8-CD45RO+ cells. CMV serostatus was determined with a Roche Elecsys assay detecting serum IgG against CMV pp150, pp28, p38 and p52. After the samples were thawed, total CD4+ T cells were enriched through positive selection using CD4 magnetic microbeads. Samples originated from another study that specifically interrogated the CD4+ T cell memory repertoire. Peripheral blood mononuclear cells were isolated and cryopreserved according to standard operating procedures, and serum was stored at -80 degrees C. The staining used CD3-PerCP (BW264/56), CD4-APC (RPA-T4), CD45RO-PE (UCHT1) and CD8-Pacific Orange (3B5) antibodies, and Sytox blue was used to exclude non-viable cells. Genomic DNA was extracted from sorted cells with the Quick-DNA Microprep Kit. Amplification of TCRbeta DNA was done with the immunoSEQ hsTCRbeta kit, following the protocol from the manufacturer. An Illumina MiSeq instrument was used to sequence the TCRbeta libraries. The source study handled its data this way. Once out-of-frame sequences had been removed, fewer than 2.5 million distinct TCRbeta sequences were left, which works out to an average of approximately 70,000 per individual. Two values were used to score each individual: the count of 150 to 200 previously reported CMV-associated TCRbeta sequences and the total count of productive distinct TCRbeta sequences. A beta-binomial model was reimplemented in Python, and random forests from scikit-learn, run with default parameters, were trained on data from the US cohort. Classifier performance on the Belgian cohort was summarized as median AUC with percentile confidence intervals over 10,000 bootstrap iterations. Held by TCRdb, this immuneACCESS table contains in-frame sequences only and omits some clones. Under half of the omission traces to an unresolved V gene where checked; the cause of the rest is unknown. D and trimming were read from the DNA, whereas the V and J calls and clone size are those reported in that table. This sample holds over 35,000 clones; approximately 78% were observed only once. In total, the top ten clones hold around 0.94% of the sample.

The receptor was derived from an adult in good health and CMV-seronegative. The chain was built from TRBV4-3 and TRBJ2-7, with 8 middle bases fitting TRBD1. Sequences were obtained from memory CD4+ T cells from blood. The CDR3 in this case is CASSQEAPVPGQVSYEQYF. The DNA is TGCGCCAGCAGCCAAGAGGCCCCAGTCCCGGGACAGGTCTCCTACGAGCAGTACTTC.